The 32 T cell receptor beta chains presented below share a single source sample, sequenced in a study of T cell responses to AZD1222 COVID-19 vaccine. Some clones are missing from TCRdb's copy, which holds only in-frame ones; the method was immunoSEQ multiplex PCR. This sample has 45,000 to 60,000 clones, with around 85% found just once. The sample in question was peripheral blood, obtained on day 0 of AZD1222 vaccination. Receptors were obtained from an adult in good health.

This chain uses TRBV28 with TRBJ2-7; 12 nucleotides agree with TRBD2. Germline-derived CDR1 and CDR2 are MDHEN and SYDVKM. Trimming removed 4 bases from V and 2 bases from J; junction bases left unmatched: 3. The CDR3 has 15 residues. In DNA form, the CDR3 reads TGTGCCAGCAGTTCGGGACTAGCGGGCACCTACGAGCAGTACTTC. Protein: CASSSGLAGTYEQYF.

The chain combines TRBV24-1 with TRBJ1-5; the D gene is possibly TRBD1 (5 bases). The CDR3 runs to 13 residues. Germline V CDR1 and CDR2: KGHDR, SFDVKD. The V end was cut by 2 bases, the J end by 4 bases, with 5 bases between. CDR3 DNA sequence: TGTGCCACCAGTGATTCAGGGAATCAGCCCCAGCATTTT. Translating gives CATSDSGNQPQHF.

The chain joins TRBV28 to TRBJ1-2; a possible D gene is TRBD1 (6 bases). Trimming pared 7 bases from V and 6 bases from J, leaving 15 bases between. This CDR3 contains 13 residues. Germline assignment: CDR1 MDHEN and CDR2 SYDVKM. CDR3 in DNA: TGTGCCAGCACCTACCGGGGGGCTGATGGCTACACCTTC. It translates to CASTYRGADGYTF.

The chain employs TRBV9 and TRBJ1-2; unclear D gene. Per germline, CDR1 SGDLS and CDR2 YYNGEE. The length of the CDR3 is 16 residues. The germline V and J ends were trimmed by 3 bases and 7 bases, with 22 bases remaining between them. This CDR3 is CASSALGPSVVSGYTF. Here the CDR3 DNA reads TGTGCCAGCAGCGCACTTGGCCCAAGTGTAGTAAGTGGCTACACCTTC.

The V gene is TRBV6-1, the J gene TRBJ2-7; 10 nucleotides agree with TRBD2. V lost 1 base, J lost 0 bases, and 0 bases stayed unmatched. CDR3 size: 15 residues. From germline, CDR1 is MNHNS and CDR2 SASEGT. The DNA for the CDR3 is TGTGCCAGCAGTGAAGGGACTAGCGGCTCCTACGAGCAGTACTTC. It is translated as CASSEGTSGSYEQYF.

This chain connects TRBV7-6 to TRBJ2-7; a weak D match, TRBD2 (6 bases). The V gene lost 1 base and the J gene lost 0 bases, with 16 bases spanning the gap. CDR1 and CDR2 from the germline V gene are SGHVS and FNYEAQ. The CDR3 consists of 17 residues. The CDR3 loop is CASSLVIGRGSSYEQYF. The DNA of the CDR3 is TGTGCCAGCAGCTTAGTGATAGGGCGGGGAAGCTCCTACGAGCAGTACTTC. The variable domain in full, completed from reference TRBV7-6 and TRBJ2-7, reads GAGVSQSPRYKVTKRGQDVALRCDPISGHVSLYWYRQALGQGPEFLTYFNYEAQQDKSGLPNDRFSAERPEGSISTLTIQRTEQRDSAMYRCASSLVIGRGSSYEQYFGPGTRLTVT.

The CDR3 coding sequence is TGTGCCAGCAGCCCCCAGGGGGCCAGGACTGAAGCTTTCTTT. This codes for CASSPQGARTEAFF. This chain joins TRBV7-2 and TRBJ1-1, with 8 bases lining up with TRBD1. The length of the CDR3 is 14 residues. The V gene's germline CDR1 is SGHTA and CDR2 FQGNSA. The V and J ends lost 5 bases and 5 bases, in that order; junction bases with no gene match: 7.

The CDR3 reads CASSPDRDYGYTF. As DNA, the CDR3 is TGTGCTAGTTCCCCCGACAGGGACTATGGCTACACCTTC. This chain connects TRBV12-5 to TRBJ1-2; 7 nucleotides line up with TRBD1. The CDR3 loop spans 13 amino acids. V dropped 8 bases and J dropped 3; count of bases not matched to a gene: 6. The germline gives CDR1 LGHNT, CDR2 FRNRAP.

The V gene is TRBV14, the J gene TRBJ1-2; no reliable D call. Germline CDR1 reads SGHDN; CDR2 reads FVKESK. V was pared by 2 bases and J by 8 bases, with 9 bases between. The CDR3 runs to 12 residues. CDR3 loop: CASSQSIEGYTF. CDR3 DNA: TGTGCCAGCAGCCAATCGATTGAGGGCTACACCTTC.

This chain connects TRBV4-2 to TRBJ2-7; 10 nucleotides line up with TRBD2. Germline values: CDR1 LGHNA, CDR2 YNFKEQ. V gave up 0 bases and J gave up 2 bases; unmatched junction bases: 4. CDR3 length equals 16 residues. The CDR3 DNA reads as TGTGCCAGCAGCCAAGAAATACTAGCGGGACCCTACGAGCAGTACTTC. Protein product: CASSQEILAGPYEQYF.

The rearrangement joins TRBV11-2 to TRBJ2-1; tentative D call: TRBD1 (6 bases). This CDR3 is 15 amino acids long. Germline CDR1 SGHAT, CDR2 FQNNGV. Trimming shortened V by 5 bases and J by 2 bases, and 13 bases separated the two germline ends. The CDR3 DNA reads as TGTGCCAGCAGCATAATCAGGGGTACCTACAATGAGCAGTTCTTC. Residues: CASSIIRGTYNEQFF. The full variable domain, in which reference TRBV11-2 and TRBJ2-1 provide the parts outside the CDR3, is EAGVAQSPRYKIIEKRQSVAFWCNPISGHATLYWYQQILGQGPKLLIQFQNNGVVDDSQLPKDRFSAERLKGVDSTLKIQPAKLEDSAVYLCASSIIRGTYNEQFFGPGTRLTVL.

The chain carries TRBV24-1 and TRBJ1-1; tentative D call: TRBD1 (6 bases). This CDR3 is built from 14 residues. V was pared by 5 bases and J by 4 bases, with 13 bases between. Germline loops: CDR1 KGHDR, CDR2 SFDVKD. For the CDR3, the DNA is TGTGCCACCAGTGCAGGGGTTAGGGGCACTGAAGCTTTCTTT. Encoded protein: CATSAGVRGTEAFF.

J is TRBJ1-2 and V is TRBV5-1; TRBD1 agrees at 9 bases. After removal of 4 bases from V and 4 bases from J, the junction contained 11 bases not matched to a gene. This CDR3 has 16 residues. Germline-derived CDR1 and CDR2 are SGHRS and YFSETQ. In nucleotides, the CDR3 is TGCGCCAGCAGCGTATCCCGGGACAGGGCGCTCTATGGCTACACCTTC. It is translated as CASSVSRDRALYGYTF. Using reference TRBV5-1 and TRBJ1-2 for the parts outside the CDR3, the full variable domain is KAGVTQTPRYLIKTRGQQVTLSCSPISGHRSVSWYQQTPGQGLQFLFEYFSETQRNKGNFPGRFSGRQFSNSRSEMNVSTLELGDSALYLCASSVSRDRALYGYTFGSGTRLTVV.

The chain is built from TRBV2 and TRBJ1-5; D perhaps matches TRBD1 (6 bases). Germline CDR1 is SNHLY and CDR2 is FYNNEI. The CDR3 has 15 amino acids. Trimming stripped 2 bases from V and 2 bases from J, with 10 bases between. CDR3 loop: CASSERRGGNQPQHF. The CDR3 DNA reads TGTGCCAGCAGTGAAAGGAGGGGGGGCAATCAGCCCCAGCATTTT.

V usage is TRBV2 and J usage is TRBJ2-3; 7 bases map to TRBD1. CDR1 is SNHLY and CDR2 is FYNNEI in the germline V gene. This CDR3 is built from 16 residues. V dropped 4 bases and J dropped 1; count of bases not matched to a gene: 8. The DNA of the CDR3 is TGTGCCAGCAGTGCCCCCTTCGGGACAGGCACAGATACGCAGTATTTT. This translates into CASSAPFGTGTDTQYF. The variable domain in full, completed from reference TRBV2 and TRBJ2-3, reads EPEVTQTPSHQVTQMGQEVILRCVPISNHLYFYWYRQILGQKVEFLVSFYNNEISEKSEIFDDQFSVERPDGSNFTLKIRSTKLEDSAMYFCASSAPFGTGTDTQYFGPGTRLTVL.

The chain combines TRBV5-4 with TRBJ2-5, with 7 positions matching TRBD2. The germline V gene encodes CDR1 SGHNT and CDR2 YYREEE (reference sequence). Germline trimming cut 6 bases from V and 2 bases from J; bases unmatched to any gene: 13. This CDR3 spans 16 amino acids. The CDR3 DNA reads as TGTGCCAGCAACACGAAAAGCGGGACCCCACAAGAGACCCAGTACTTC. This sequence encodes CASNTKSGTPQETQYF.

The chain employs TRBV27 and TRBJ2-7; D tentatively reads TRBD1 or TRBD2 (5 bases each). CDR1 is MNHEY, CDR2 SMNVEV, per germline (reference sequence). There are 15 residues in the CDR3. V gave up 8 bases and J gave up 3 bases, with 20 bases separating them. The CDR3 sequence is CASGSIWGSGYEQYF. CDR3 nucleotide sequence: TGTGCCAGCGGATCCATTTGGGGGAGTGGCTACGAGCAGTACTTC.

The chain couples TRBV6-4 to TRBJ1-1, with D unresolved. Trimming cost V 6 bases and J 2 bases, with 10 bases left between them. This CDR3 spans 13 amino acids. The germline V gene encodes CDR1 MRHNA and CDR2 SNTAGT. CDR3 loop: CASRLTVNTEAFF. The CDR3 DNA sequence: TGTGCCAGCAGGTTAACAGTAAACACTGAAGCTTTCTTT.

The rearrangement joins TRBV5-4 to TRBJ2-6; TRBD1 might be the D (5 bases). Germline assignment: CDR1 SGHNT and CDR2 YYREEE (reference sequence). The CDR3 contains 18 residues. V shed 4 bases and J shed 0 bases, with 17 bases lying between them. The CDR3 sequence: CASSLPTVAYSGANVLTF. The CDR3 DNA reads TGTGCCAGCAGCCTACCGACAGTGGCTTACTCTGGGGCCAACGTCCTGACTTTC.

The rearrangement joins TRBV2 to TRBJ2-7; maybe TRBD1 (6 bases). Germline-derived CDR1 and CDR2 are SNHLY and FYNNEI. This CDR3 spans 12 amino acids. The V and J ends lost 8 bases and 7 bases respectively, with 15 bases between them. DNA of the CDR3: TGTGCCAGCCGCAGACAGGTGGGGGAGCAGTACTTC. Translation: CASRRQVGEQYF.

This chain links TRBV4-3 with TRBJ2-7; TRBD2 agrees at 9 bases. Trimming at V came to 0 bases and at J to 0 bases, leaving 9 bases not matched to a gene. Germline CDR1 reads LGHNA; CDR2 reads YSLEER. The CDR3 length is 18 residues. CDR3 sequence (DNA): TGCGCCAGCAGCCAAGATTTGGGGGCTAGCGGGATCTCCTACGAGCAGTACTTC. It codes for CASSQDLGASGISYEQYF.

V is TRBV10-3 and J is TRBJ2-1, with TRBD2 identical over 8 bases. V lost 6 bases to trimming and J lost 5 bases; unmatched junction nucleotides: 9. The CDR3 extends over 15 amino acids. Per the germline V gene, CDR1 is ENHRY and CDR2 is SYGVKD. CDR3 sequence (DNA): TGTGCCATCAGCAAAGCAACTAGCGGAGACAATGAGCAGTTCTTC. Its protein is CAISKATSGDNEQFF.

The gene calls are TRBV27 and TRBJ1-1; 9 bases align to TRBD1. Germline CDR1 is MNHEY and CDR2 is SMNVEV (reference sequence). CDR3 length equals 16 residues. Germline trimming cut 6 bases from V and 1 base from J; bases unmatched to any gene: 9. CDR3 DNA: TGTGCCAGCAGCGGAGGACAGGGGCGACGGAACACTGAAGCTTTCTTT. It yields the protein CASSGGQGRRNTEAFF.

The rearrangement links TRBV15 to TRBJ1-6, with D uncertain. Germline assignment: CDR1 LNHNV and CDR2 YYDKDF (reference sequence). This CDR3 spans 15 amino acids. The germline V and J ends were trimmed by 0 bases and 8 bases, with 11 bases remaining between them. In DNA form, the CDR3 reads TGTGCCACCAGCAGAGATCGAGACGGGCATTCACCCCTCCACTTT. Protein sequence: CATSRDRDGHSPLHF.

The chain recombines TRBV29-1 with TRBJ1-2; TRBD1 is a possible D gene (6 bases). Germline V gene lookup returns CDR1 SQVTM and CDR2 ANQGSEA. The CDR3 runs 15 residues. Trimming cost V 2 bases and J 2 bases, with 15 bases left between them. The CDR3 region has the DNA TGCAGCGTTGAAAATACACTAACAGGGAACTATGGCTACACCTTC. Protein: CSVENTLTGNYGYTF.

The chain employs TRBV11-3 and TRBJ1-1, with D unclear. The CDR3 is 17 amino acids. CDR1 is SGHNT, CDR2 YENEEA, per germline. V lost 0 bases to trimming and J lost 1 base, with 15 bases between them. CDR3 protein: CASSLEPFGGQNTEAFF. The CDR3, as DNA: TGTGCCAGCAGCTTAGAGCCTTTTGGTGGGCAGAACACTGAAGCTTTCTTT.

The chain uses TRBV30 and TRBJ1-2; D uncertain. The germline V gene has CDR1 GTSNPN and CDR2 SVGIG (reference sequence). The V end lost 7 bases, the J end lost 0 bases, and 12 bases lay between the germline ends. This CDR3 comprises 13 residues. Here the CDR3 reads CASQDQSNYGYTF. CDR3 in DNA: TGTGCCTCCCAAGACCAGTCTAACTATGGCTACACCTTC. Combining the CDR3 with reference TRBV30 and TRBJ1-2 gives the whole variable domain SQTIHQWPATLVQPVGSPLSLECTVEGTSNPNLYWYRQAAGRGLQLLFYSVGIGQISSEVPQNLSASRPQDRQFILSSKKLLLSDSGFYLCASQDQSNYGYTFGSGTRLTVV.

This chain's CDR3 is CASSESGTSVAYNEQFF. Written as DNA, the CDR3 is TGCGCCAGCAGTGAGTCAGGGACTAGCGTAGCCTACAATGAGCAGTTCTTC. This chain links TRBV10-1 with TRBJ2-1, with 10 bases matching TRBD2. The germline CDR1 and CDR2 sequences are WNHNN and SYGVQD (reference sequence). V shed 0 bases, J shed 2 bases, and the junction held 4 bases outside the gene matches. The CDR3 consists of 17 residues.

A single count supports this clone. CDR3 protein: CAISVTTASSYEQYF. CDR3 bases: TGTGCCATCAGTGTTACCACGGCCAGCTCCTACGAGCAGTACTTC. The chain combines TRBV10-3 with TRBJ2-7; D gene unclear. Trimming removed 4 bases at V and 0 bases at J, with 13 bases between. The CDR3 is 15 residues long. In germline, CDR1 is ENHRY, CDR2 SYGVKD.

The chain couples TRBV19 to TRBJ1-1; 8 bases map to TRBD1. CDR3 size: 15 residues. Unmatched junction bases numbered 7, after V lost 3 bases and J lost 4 bases. Germline lookup yields CDR1 LNHDA and CDR2 SQIVND (reference sequence). The CDR3 sequence: CASSMDREDRTEAFF. CDR3 coding DNA: TGTGCCAGTAGTATGGACAGGGAGGACCGCACTGAAGCTTTCTTT.

The rearrangement joins TRBV14 to TRBJ2-6, with 8 bases identical to TRBD2. The trim removed 3 bases at V and 3 bases at J, leaving 4 bases unmatched. The CDR3 runs 16 residues. Germline V CDR1 and CDR2: SGHDN, FVKESK. Here the CDR3 reads CASSHGTSFGANVLTF. The CDR3 region has the DNA TGTGCCAGCAGCCATGGGACTAGTTTTGGGGCCAACGTCCTGACTTTC.

The chain recombines TRBV5-1 with TRBJ2-2; D gene uncertain. The CDR3 covers 18 residues. Germline values: CDR1 SGHRS, CDR2 YFSETQ. Trimming removed 4 bases from V and 0 bases from J, with 19 bases in between. CDR3 bases: TGCGCCAGCAGCCATAAGATCTATCGCAGACCGAACACCGGGGAGCTGTTTTTT. Amino acids: CASSHKIYRRPNTGELFF.